The present entry profiles one T cell receptor beta chain with its context. The antigen remains unidentified. Via 5' RACE with UMI labels, TRB cDNA libraries were prepared. TCRdb re-called the 5' RACE reads and gives one entry per CDR3 protein, without DNA. The listing records over 45,000 distinct CDR3 sequences. The CDR3 spans 16 residues. This sample was taken from a study of CXCR3-negative and CXCR3-positive naive CD8 T cells. Findings of the study overall: PBMCs showed partially decreased CXCR3 expression after cryopreservation, and most assays used fresh PBMCs.

Sequencing input: naive CXCR3- CD8+ T cells from blood. Indicated subset: CD45RO-CCR7+CD27+CD95- naive CD8+ T cells lacking CXCR3 (TNR3-). This chain joins TRBV23-1 and TRBJ2-1; TCRdb designates TRBD2, a call that cannot be tested without DNA. TRBV23-1 is marked as an open reading frame, function uncertain. The origin of this receptor is a human donor in good health. Some clones in this sample may be carry-over from other donors' samples. CDR3 protein: CASSQPSGGSPIDLFF.